This TCR beta chain was obtained from a study of cytomegalovirus exposure and HLA in healthy donors (TCRdb year 2017). For the wider study: An earlier analysis of under 600 of the donors reported about 290 Gb of sequence data and roughly 100 million unique TCR beta sequences from about 200 million T cells. An early release covering roughly 640 HLA-typed donors comprised about 300 gigabases of sequencing data and around 80 million unique TCR sequences. Of the roughly 400 genotyped donors, approximately 83% fell in the genetic ancestry cluster associated with self-reported Caucasian donors. The study was designed to test whether signatures of past pathogen exposure could be identified by cataloging public T cell receptors. The T cell repertoires of some 670 subjects were profiled by immunosequencing and related to cytomegalovirus serostatus. Along with the approximately 620-subject first cohort, a separate validation cohort of around 110 different subjects was used. To predict cytomegalovirus infection status, the study brought together high-throughput TCR immunosequencing, statistical association of individual TCRs with disease status, and machine learning. To study patterns of TCR occurrence, a later analysis re-analyzed previously published TCR beta repertoires from several hundred donors and added high-resolution HLA genotyping. Rather than using new phenotypic data, the later analysis identified candidate immune exposures from TCR beta sequences and from how often those sequences occurred across donors. In an earlier analysis of roughly 540 of the donors, high-throughput TCR beta sequencing was used to judge whether each TCR beta V gene segment behaved as functional or pseudogenic. Donor age, sex, ethnicity and CMV serostatus were collected together with the repertoire data. Genome-wide SNP genotypes for about 65% of the 666 donors were used in a later genetic analysis, which treated that subset as a discovery cohort. All discovery cohort repertoires had been generated using a single sequencing platform. Class I and class II HLA loci were covered by the typing at four-digit resolution. The number of typed donors differed by locus: roughly 629-630 for A, B, C, DRB1 and DQB1; 500 to 550 for DQA1; 606 for DPA1; and about 450 for DPB1. Five DR-DQ haplotypes were treated as single units for association and clustering because of strong linkage in the cohort. Among around 400 genotyped donors of the cohort, an average of roughly 230,000 unique TCR beta nucleotide sequences was sequenced per donor, of which about 19% were non-productive. What the study reported, not specific to this receptor: While some public TCRs were present in many individuals, most TCR sequences turned up only very rarely across donors. The authors suggested that the approach could potentially be extended to other disease states and immunological phenotypes. In this cohort, only TCR beta chains were sequenced, and detectable features were limited by the absence of alpha or paired-chain data. In vitro tests confirmed that a few of the cytomegalovirus-associated TCR beta chains recognize cytomegalovirus antigens. A later analysis associated roughly 17,000 TCR beta sequences with specific HLA alleles at a false discovery rate of 0.05. An association between a missense DCLRE1C variant and V-gene and J-gene trimming of TCR beta chains was found in a later genetic analysis and replicated in an independent cohort. Because HLA typing was unavailable for some donors at each locus, only the typed subset was used in association tests. A later analysis found that HLA-associated TCR beta chains were more clonally expanded and had lower generation probabilities than equally common non-associated chains. In an earlier analysis of about 600 of the donors, most TCR beta V segments appeared in productive rearrangements about 90% or about 30% of the time, broadly matching IMGT annotations. In a later analysis, TCR association rates were found to vary across HLA loci, with the most associated TCRs seen for DRB1 alleles and the fewest for HLA-C alleles. In both the original and validation cohorts, the classifier was reported to diagnose cytomegalovirus status with high specificity and sensitivity. When HLA alleles, especially DR and DQ, strongly co-occurred, TCR associations were difficult to assign to individual alleles. A cluster of highly shared sequence variants was judged likely to represent a technical artifact of the sequencing pipeline. Most CMV-associated TCR beta chains appeared to be HLA-restricted in a later analysis, and the HLA associations seemed to be driven largely by CMV exposure. Linkage disequilibrium might explain the correlated functional status among segregating V segments, but an unknown experimental factor could not be excluded. CMV serostatus was the only immune exposure information available for the cohort. The presence/absence analyses assumed that sequencing depth was roughly uniform across donors, and that assumption may not be true. According to a later genetic analysis, donors in an Asian-associated ancestry cluster had fewer N-insertions in productive TCRs than the approximately 650-donor mean. A further reported finding was that TCR beta sequences accurately predicted the HLA-A and HLA-B alleles for most subjects in the first cohort. A later analysis reported that several top co-occurrence clusters appeared linked to parvovirus B19, influenza, CMV and Epstein-Barr virus. Because counts were too low, around 17 rarely observed V segments, including chromosome 9 orphons, were left out of the earlier analysis of some 600 of the donors. Some IMGT-functional V segments, including TRBV6-2 and TRBV6-3, could not be distinguished by the 87-base-pair reads and were therefore excluded. The study listed 150 to 200 TCR beta chains as associated with cytomegalovirus.

As for this clone: What this receptor recognizes is not known. There are no base qualities to consult, and no much larger clone falls within one base.

From the germline V gene, CDR1 is SNHLY and CDR2 is FYNNEI. From the cysteine through the valine, the CDR3 covers 15 amino acids. The retained sequence is limited to the CDR3, 45 bases, with the frame set at the first base. The V and J ends are trimmed by 2 bases and 1 base, leaving 12 bases between them. The cohort comprised some 700 healthy bone marrow donors. Cohort members were all nominally healthy when sampled, although unrecorded immune exposures were likely present. The donor tested CMV seronegative, placing the donor among the 300 to 450 seronegative members of the cohort. A peripheral blood sample was collected from each donor, and TCR beta sequencing was performed on peripheral blood mononuclear cells. Genomic DNA was extracted from the blood cell samples with the Qiagen DNeasy Blood Extraction Kit. The library was obtained by the immunoSEQ multiplex PCR assay. The multiplex PCR relied on a mix of 60 forward primers for TCR Vbeta segments and 13 reverse primers for TCR Jbeta segments. The CDR3 region of rearranged TCR beta genes was amplified from genomic DNA by a multiplex PCR assay. The amplified TCR beta libraries were sequenced on the Illumina HiSeq System as 87-base-pair reads. The original pipeline was this. Across the 700 or so repertoires, a later analysis counted approximately 75 million unique TCR beta chains, 9.5 million to 13 million of which were shared by at least two donors. Raw reads were error-corrected and collapsed into unique sequences with a nearest-neighbor algorithm that merged closely related sequences to remove PCR and sequencing errors. Alignment of CDR3 sequences to IMGT reference sequences was used to assign V, D and J gene segments. Each retained sequence needed at least a six-nucleotide match to both a V gene segment and a J gene segment. A rearrangement was called productive if the CDR3 had no stop codons and remained in frame with V and J, and every other rearrangement was called non-productive. CDR3 was defined according to IMGT convention as the region running from the second conserved V-encoded cysteine to the conserved J-encoded phenylalanine. Sequences without an unambiguous match to a single V gene segment were excluded from the earlier analysis of about 630 of the donors. An earlier analysis of fewer than 750 of the donors called V segments functional above 56.7% productive rearrangements and segregating when the between-donor standard deviation exceeded 5%. To diagnose cytomegalovirus status from the catalog of TCR beta chain sequences, a statistical classification framework was built. In a later analysis, V and J genes were assigned by comparing TCR nucleotide sequences against IMGT/GENE-DB human TR gene sequences. A later analysis assigned CDR3 sequences and most-parsimonious VDJ recombination scenarios with the TCRdist pipeline. In a later analysis, each TCR beta chain was defined by its CDR3 amino acid sequence together with its V-gene family, and reads lacking a unique V-gene family were excluded. To address suspected cross-contamination and a sequencing artifact, a later analysis removed approximately 600 highly shared, low-generation-probability nucleotide sequences. In a later analysis, a clonal expansion index was calculated for each public chain from normalized within-repertoire ranks of inferred template counts. Generation probabilities in a later analysis came from a VDJ recombination model fitted to out-of-frame rearrangements, and those results were checked against IGoR. Hypergeometric tests were used in a later analysis to score TCR-TCR, TCR-HLA and TCR-CMV co-occurrence, with a repertoire-size bias correction applied to the TCR pairs. In a later analysis, false discovery rates were estimated by permuting HLA or CMV assignments 20 times. In a later analysis, co-occurring TCRs were grouped with DBSCAN, and TCRdist sequence similarity was added when clustering was performed within HLA-allele-positive subsets. Repertoires with fewer than 30,000 or more than 120,000 public chains, plus five repertoires with anomalous nucleotide sharing, were excluded from co-occurrence clustering. The clones in this table, taken by TCRdb from immuneACCESS, are in-frame only. Not every clone is retained; where verified, under half of the shortfall comes from an unresolved V gene, and the cause of the rest is unknown. That table furnishes V, J and clone size, whereas the DNA furnished D and trimming. This sample lists approximately 140,000 clones; 73% were detected once. The ten most abundant clones make up 1% to 1.5% of the sample.

The sequence came from a woman between 35 and 50 years old in good health and CMV-seronegative. Sequenced: PBMCs. The rearrangement combines TRBV2 with TRBJ2-7, and the D gene may be TRBD2, 6 bases matching. The CDR3 has the sequence CASSELGAGSYEQYV. In nucleotide form, the sequence is TGTGCCAGCAGTGAATTAGGGGCGGGGTCCTACGAGCAGTACGTC.